This T cell receptor (beta chain) was obtained from a study of T cells after yellow fever vaccination. J gave up 7 bases and V 6 bases, and 6 bases lay outside the gene matches. Germline V gene data show CDR1 as MNHEY and CDR2 as SMNVEV (reference sequence). This CDR3 spans 15 amino acids. Details on this clonotype: Antigen: not known.

General study findings and limits: A small share of clonotypes appeared in both CD4 and CD8 compartments. The booster saw the reappearance of most primary-vaccination clones (around 96% CD4, 70% to 90% CD8).

5'RACE template switching added a universal primer site and UMIs to TCR cDNA. TCRdb reprocessed the 5' RACE reads via MiXCR and lists one record per CDR3 protein. The data show approximately 550,000 distinct CDR3 sequences, 13% seen once. The source of this sequence is a man younger than 45 who received the YFV17D yellow fever vaccine. The rearrangement uses TRBV27 and TRBJ2-2; 12 positions match TRBD1. This material consisted of PBMCs, taken on the day of the yellow fever booster vaccination. In DNA, the CDR3 is TGTGCCAGCAGCCGGGACAGGGGGCCCGGCGGGGAGCTGTTTTTT. Translation gives CASSRDRGPGGELFF.